These T cell receptor beta chains were read from a single sample in a study of blood T cell repertoires in COVID-19. This table comes from immunoSEQ multiplex PCR, and its TCRdb copy is limited to in-frame clones, with some not included. Among roughly 60,000 clones listed, roughly 88% were seen once. Specimen: peripheral blood. These receptors originate from a young man with COVID-19, enrolled during active disease. The CDR3 runs from the conserved cysteine through the conserved F or W. The order of the fields is V gene, J gene, clone size, D gene, CDR3 DNA, CDR3 protein. A D gene is named only where the DNA matches it firmly. Some rows have no size entry. The others give once, few or many, or a class for an expanded clone.

V: TRBV3-1/TRBV3-2; J: TRBJ1-2; size: -; D: -; DNA: TGTGCCAGCAGCCATCTAGTAGCCAACTATGGCTACACCTTC; CDR3: CASSHLVANYGYTF
V: TRBV5-4; J: TRBJ2-7; size: -; D: -; DNA: TGTGCATATCATGGGCCGAAGCGGCCCTACGAGCAGTACTTC; CDR3: CAYHGPKRPYEQYF
V: TRBV11-2; J: TRBJ1-5; size: few; D: -; DNA: TGTGCCAGCAGCTCGACGGGAGATCAGCCCCAGCATTTT; CDR3: CASSSTGDQPQHF
V: TRBV5-6; J: TRBJ2-3; size: once; D: TRBD1; DNA: TGTGCCAGCAGCTTGGGACAGGGAACGACAGATACGCAGTATTTT; CDR3: CASSLGQGTTDTQYF
V: TRBV2; J: TRBJ1-5; size: -; D: TRBD1; DNA: TGTGCCAGTACCCCGGACAGGAATTATCAGCCCCAGCATTTT; CDR3: CASTPDRNYQPQHF
V: TRBV10-2; J: TRBJ1-1; size: -; D: -; DNA: TGCGCCAGTAGTACAGGGAGTATGAACACTGAAGCTTTCTTT; CDR3: CASSTGSMNTEAFF
V: TRBV10-1; J: TRBJ2-1; size: -; D: -; DNA: TGCGCCAGCAGTGCTAGAACCCGTGAGCAGTTCTTC; CDR3: CASSARTREQFF
V: TRBV10-2; J: TRBJ2-1; size: once; D: TRBD2; DNA: TGCGCCAGCTCCGGGACTAGTAGGAATGAGCAGTTCTTC; CDR3: CASSGTSRNEQFF
V: TRBV27; J: TRBJ2-7; size: -; D: -; DNA: TGTGCCAGCAGTTTCGACGGGAGCTCCTACGAGCAGTACTTC; CDR3: CASSFDGSSYEQYF
V: TRBV6-4; J: TRBJ2-2; size: few; D: TRBD2; DNA: TGTGCCAGCTCCAGCTCGAGCGGGAGGTCCGGGGAGCTGTTTTTT; CDR3: CASSSSSGRSGELFF
V: TRBV27; J: TRBJ2-7; size: few; D: TRBD1; DNA: TGTGCCAGCAGTTTATGGGGACAGACACCCTCCTACGAGCAGTACTTC; CDR3: CASSLWGQTPSYEQYF
V: TRBV15; J: TRBJ2-3; size: -; D: TRBD2; DNA: TGTGCCACCAGCAGAGACGGGACTAGCGGGAGGGCAGATACGCAGTATTTT; CDR3: CATSRDGTSGRADTQYF
V: TRBV28; J: TRBJ2-7; size: few; D: -; DNA: TGTGCCAGCAGTTTTGGGCCAAGCTACGAGCAGTACTTC; CDR3: CASSFGPSYEQYF
V: TRBV5-6; J: TRBJ2-7; size: -; D: -; DNA: TGTGCCAGCAGCCCAGACAGTTCCTTCTACGAGCAGTACTTC; CDR3: CASSPDSSFYEQYF
V: TRBV5-1; J: TRBJ2-1; size: -; D: TRBD2; DNA: TGCGCCAGCAGCATCGGAAGCGGGAGAGGCAATGAGCAGTTCTTC; CDR3: CASSIGSGRGNEQFF
V: TRBV5-8; J: TRBJ1-5; size: -; D: -; DNA: TGTGCCAGCAGCTTACGGGGTGGGAACTATCAGCCCCAGCATTTT; CDR3: CASSLRGGNYQPQHF
V: TRBV19; J: TRBJ1-2; size: -; D: -; DNA: TGTGCCAGTACACTACGGGGGTTGAGCTATGGCTACACCTTC; CDR3: CASTLRGLSYGYTF
V: TRBV30; J: TRBJ1-1; size: -; D: -; DNA: TGTGCCTATGGGGGGAACCCTGAAGCTTTCTTT; CDR3: CAYGGNPEAFF
V: TRBV6-5; J: TRBJ1-1; size: -; D: -; DNA: TGTGCCAGCGAAGAGGGCACTGAAGCTTTCTTT; CDR3: CASEEGTEAFF
V: TRBV30; J: TRBJ2-5; size: -; D: -; DNA: TGTGCCTGGAGTGCTAGTGGAGAGACCCAGTACTTC; CDR3: CAWSASGETQYF
V: TRBV6-1; J: TRBJ1-2; size: -; D: -; DNA: TGTGCCAGCAGTGAAGTAGGAGCACGCGCGGATGGCTACACCTTC; CDR3: CASSEVGARADGYTF
V: TRBV4-3; J: TRBJ2-7; size: -; D: -; DNA: TGCGCCAGCAGCCAAGATCGGGAACCACCCTACGAGCAGTACTTC; CDR3: CASSQDREPPYEQYF
V: TRBV21-1; J: TRBJ1-4; size: -; D: -; DNA: TGTGCCAGCAGACCAACAGGGACACCGAGGGAAAAACTGTTTTTT; CDR3: CASRPTGTPREKLFF
V: TRBV14; J: TRBJ2-2; size: -; D: -; DNA: TGTGCCAGCAGCCAAGTCCGGAACACCGGGGAGCTGTTTTTT; CDR3: CASSQVRNTGELFF
V: TRBV29-1; J: TRBJ2-6; size: -; D: -; DNA: TGCAGCGTGTCTCGTGGGGCCAACGTCCTGACTTTC; CDR3: CSVSRGANVLTF
V: TRBV7-2; J: TRBJ1-3; size: -; D: -; DNA: TGTGCCAGCAGCTTAGGCCTGTCTACTGGAAACACCATATATTTT; CDR3: CASSLGLSTGNTIYF
V: TRBV9; J: TRBJ2-7; size: -; D: TRBD2; DNA: TGTGCCAGCAGCGTAGGAGGGACTAGCTCCTACGAGCAGTACTTC; CDR3: CASSVGGTSSYEQYF
V: TRBV18; J: TRBJ2-7; size: -; D: -; DNA: TGTGCCAGCTCACCACCGTGGACTACCTCCTACGAGCAGTACTTC; CDR3: CASSPPWTTSYEQYF
V: TRBV6-4; J: TRBJ2-3; size: few; D: TRBD2; DNA: TGTGCCAGCAGTGAAATAGCGGGAGGCACAGATACGCAGTATTTT; CDR3: CASSEIAGGTDTQYF
V: TRBV7-2; J: TRBJ1-1; size: -; D: -; DNA: TGTGCCAGCAGCTTCGGACAGCCGAACACTGAAGCTTTCTTT; CDR3: CASSFGQPNTEAFF
V: TRBV9; J: TRBJ2-1; size: -; D: TRBD2; DNA: TGTGCCAGCAGCTCCGGGACTAGCGTTGACAATGAGCAGTTCTTC; CDR3: CASSSGTSVDNEQFF
V: TRBV10-3; J: TRBJ2-3; size: -; D: -; DNA: TGTGCCATCACAGAGCGGGCGAACACAGATACGCAGTATTTT; CDR3: CAITERANTDTQYF
V: TRBV4-2; J: TRBJ2-3; size: -; D: TRBD2; DNA: TGTGCCAGCAGCCAAGATATCGGACTAGCGGGAGGACTTCCCACAGATACGCAGTATTTT; CDR3: CASSQDIGLAGGLPTDTQYF
V: TRBV7-8; J: TRBJ1-3; size: -; D: -; DNA: TGTGCCAGCAGGAGATCCTCTGGAAACACCATATATTTT; CDR3: CASRRSSGNTIYF
V: TRBV14; J: TRBJ2-7; size: -; D: TRBD2; DNA: TGTGCCAGCAGCCAAGTAGCGGGAGGGAACGAGCAGTACTTC; CDR3: CASSQVAGGNEQYF
V: TRBV29-1; J: TRBJ1-1; size: -; D: -; DNA: TGCAGCGTTGTATTCCAGGGCTCCACTGAAGCTTTCTTT; CDR3: CSVVFQGSTEAFF
V: TRBV29-1; J: TRBJ1-1; size: -; D: TRBD1; DNA: TGCAGCGCCGAGACAGGGACGGGGAGAACTGAAGCTTTCTTT; CDR3: CSAETGTGRTEAFF
V: TRBV4-1; J: TRBJ2-7; size: -; D: TRBD1; DNA: TGCGCCAGCAGCCGGGACAGGGGGGCCTACGAGCAGTACTTC; CDR3: CASSRDRGAYEQYF
V: TRBV19; J: TRBJ1-6; size: -; D: -; DNA: TGTGCCAGTAGTATAAGTCCCGCCAGGGGTATTTCACCCCTCCACTTT; CDR3: CASSISPARGISPLHF
V: TRBV9; J: TRBJ1-6; size: -; D: -; DNA: TGTGCCAGTGCCAGGGCCGCCAATTCACCCCTCCACTTT; CDR3: CASARAANSPLHF
V: TRBV2; J: TRBJ1-2; size: many; D: -; DNA: TGTGCCAGCAGAATCCAAGGCTACACCTTC; CDR3: CASRIQGYTF
V: TRBV27; J: TRBJ2-5; size: -; D: TRBD2; DNA: TGTGCCAGCAGTCCGAAGGCGGCTAGCGGGACGCTAGGGACCCAGTACTTC; CDR3: CASSPKAASGTLGTQYF
V: TRBV4-3; J: TRBJ2-7; size: -; D: TRBD2; DNA: TGCGCCAGCAGCCAAGGACTAGCGGATTCCTACGAGCAGTACTTC; CDR3: CASSQGLADSYEQYF
V: TRBV28; J: TRBJ1-1; size: -; D: -; DNA: TGTGCCAGCAGGGGGGGAGGTGGGAACACTGAAGCTTTCTTT; CDR3: CASRGGGGNTEAFF
V: TRBV7-9; J: TRBJ2-3; size: -; D: -; DNA: TGTGCCAGCAGCTTCGACAGATCCAGAAATACGCAGTATTTT; CDR3: CASSFDRSRNTQYF
V: TRBV12-3/TRBV12-4; J: TRBJ1-4; size: once; D: -; DNA: TGTGCCAGCAGCCCAGTTAATGAAAAACTGTTTTTT; CDR3: CASSPVNEKLFF
V: TRBV6-6; J: TRBJ2-5; size: -; D: -; DNA: TGTGCGGCCAGGAAGGGGGTTCCAGAGACCCAGTACTTC; CDR3: CAARKGVPETQYF
V: TRBV2; J: TRBJ1-5; size: -; D: TRBD1; DNA: TGTGCCAGCAGGGGACAGAGCAATCAGCCCCAGCATTTT; CDR3: CASRGQSNQPQHF
V: TRBV24-1; J: TRBJ2-2; size: -; D: TRBD1; DNA: TGTGCCACCACGGGACAGACCACCGGGGAGCTGTTTTTT; CDR3: CATTGQTTGELFF
V: TRBV13; J: TRBJ1-6; size: -; D: TRBD1; DNA: TGTGCCAGCAGCTCCCGGGACAGGAATTCACCCCTCCACTTT; CDR3: CASSSRDRNSPLHF
V: TRBV7-8; J: TRBJ1-5; size: -; D: TRBD1; DNA: TGTGCCAGCAGCTTAATGGCAGGGGGCCATCAGCCCCAGCATTTT; CDR3: CASSLMAGGHQPQHF
V: TRBV2; J: TRBJ2-7; size: -; D: -; DNA: TGTGCCAGCAATCCGGACAGAACCGAGCAGTACTTC; CDR3: CASNPDRTEQYF
V: TRBV24-1; J: TRBJ1-5; size: -; D: -; DNA: TGTGCCACCAGTGATTCTCAGGTCAATCAGCCCCAGCATTTT; CDR3: CATSDSQVNQPQHF
V: TRBV27; J: TRBJ1-1; size: few; D: -; DNA: TGTGCCAGCATCCCTTACGGGGGGCGGACTGAAGCTTTCTTT; CDR3: CASIPYGGRTEAFF
V: TRBV10-3; J: TRBJ1-5; size: -; D: -; DNA: TGTGCCATCAGTGAGGCCGCAGGCAATCAGCCCCAGCATTTT; CDR3: CAISEAAGNQPQHF
V: TRBV4-2; J: TRBJ1-1; size: -; D: TRBD1; DNA: TGTGCCAGCAGCCCGCCAGGGGGCACTGAAGCTTTCTTT; CDR3: CASSPPGGTEAFF
V: TRBV9; J: TRBJ2-3; size: -; D: TRBD1; DNA: TGTGCCAGCAGCGTCACCGGGACAGGCCCGGATACGCAGTATTTT; CDR3: CASSVTGTGPDTQYF
V: TRBV3-1/TRBV3-2; J: TRBJ2-2; size: -; D: TRBD2; DNA: TGTGCCAGCAGCCCGCGCCCAAAAGGGGAGGGGAGGGCCACCGGGGAGCTGTTTTTT; CDR3: CASSPRPKGEGRATGELFF
V: TRBV27; J: TRBJ1-4; size: -; D: -; DNA: TGTGCCAGCAGCCGCGATCTCTATGCAACTAATGAAAAACTGTTTTTT; CDR3: CASSRDLYATNEKLFF
V: TRBV3-1/TRBV3-2; J: TRBJ1-6; size: -; D: -; DNA: TGTGCCAGCAATTGGGAAGGGGGTAATTCACCCCTCCACTTT; CDR3: CASNWEGGNSPLHF